Below are 7 T cell receptor beta chains sequenced from a single sample in a study of blood T cell repertoires in COVID-19. Using immunoSEQ multiplex PCR, the repertoire was profiled, and TCRdb retains in-frame clones only, with some absent. The sample has 55,000 to 80,000 clones, 75% to 90% seen once. Sequenced: peripheral blood. These receptors originate from a human donor in a cohort sampled during active COVID-19.

This rearrangement joins TRBV18 to TRBJ1-2, with TRBD1 matching over 8 bases. Germline CDR1 and CDR2: KGHSH and LQKENI. V lost 0 bases, J lost 5 bases, and 5 bases stayed unmatched. This CDR3 contains 15 residues. CDR3 in amino acids: CASSPPGQVLYGYTF. Here the CDR3 DNA reads TGTGCCAGCTCACCACCGGGACAGGTTCTATATGGCTACACCTTC.

The CDR3 bases are TGTGCCAGCAGCTTGGACGGAGGGGTAGGCTACACCTTC. This translates into CASSLDGGVGYTF. The rearrangement uses TRBV7-2 and TRBJ1-2, with D possibly being TRBD1 (5 bases). This CDR3 region has 13 residues. V was cut by 3 bases and J by 8 bases, with 13 bases left in between. CDR1 is SGHTA, CDR2 FQGNSA, per germline.

The V gene is TRBV6-2 or TRBV6-3, the J gene TRBJ1-6; TRBD1 matches at 7 bases. The junction had 14 bases not matched to a gene; V was cut back by 6 bases and J by 6 bases. This CDR3 has 17 residues. Germline values: CDR1 MNHEY, CDR2 SVGEGT. The CDR3 bases are TGTGCCAGCAGCTCCACGACCAGGGGGACTGTTAATTCACCCCTCCACTTT. Encoded protein: CASSSTTRGTVNSPLHF.

This chain joins TRBV30 and TRBJ1-1; D remains unclear. V was shortened by 0 bases and J by 1 base, with 9 bases between the two germline ends. CDR1 and CDR2 (germline): GTSNPN, SVGIG (reference sequence). The CDR3 runs to 14 residues. The CDR3: CAWSVVQSNTEAFF. DNA for the CDR3: TGTGCCTGGAGTGTGGTGCAGTCGAACACTGAAGCTTTCTTT.

The chain couples TRBV5-1 to TRBJ1-4, with 9 bases fitting TRBD1. Looked up from germline, CDR1 is SGHRS and CDR2 is YFSETQ. Trimming took 0 bases from V and 4 from J; bases not matched to a gene: 4. This CDR3 region has 16 residues. CDR3 sequence reads: CASSLGGQGGNEKLFF. As DNA, the CDR3 is TGCGCCAGCAGCTTGGGGGGACAGGGAGGTAATGAAAAACTGTTTTTT.

V and J are TRBV5-1 and TRBJ2-2; 8 nucleotides agree with TRBD2. Germline V gene lookup returns CDR1 SGHRS and CDR2 YFSETQ. The CDR3 loop spans 14 amino acids. J was trimmed by 1 base and V by 4 bases; bases with no gene match: 0. In DNA form, the CDR3 reads TGCGCCAGCAGCCTAGCGGGGAACACCGGGGAGCTGTTTTTT. It specifies CASSLAGNTGELFF.

The chain combines TRBV28 with TRBJ1-1; 10 bases fit TRBD1. From germline, CDR1 is MDHEN and CDR2 SYDVKM. The CDR3 covers 14 residues. After removal of 5 bases from V and 9 bases from J, the junction contained 9 bases not matched to a gene. The CDR3 DNA reads TGTGCCAGCAGTGAGGGGGACAGGGGACAACAAGCTTTCTTT. Translating gives CASSEGDRGQQAFF.